This T cell receptor (beta chain) was found in a study of T cells in Graves' hyperthyroidism and ophthalmopathy. In the study overall: Peripheral blood specimens were obtained at initial diagnosis, prior to any treatment. Study results and caveats: Most thyroid clonotypes expanded above 0.001 appeared in blood too.

Template material for amplifying TCR beta CDR3 regions consisted of RNA transcripts. Researchers ran a first-round RT-PCR on the TCR CDR3 using the HTBI primer set. MiXCR, run by TCRdb on the multiplex PCR reads, gives a single entry per CDR3 protein. The sample lists roughly 280,000 distinct CDR3 sequences, approximately 15% occurring once. This clonotype was observed at least ten times. Its antigen remains unknown. The specimen was blood. The source is a woman aged 55-69 years with Graves' ophthalmopathy.

For the CDR3, the DNA is TGTGCCAGCAGTTTAGTGCAGGGCAGTGAGCAGTTCTTC. Translation: CASSLVQGSEQFF. V and J are TRBV12-3 or TRBV12-4 and TRBJ2-1; D perhaps matches TRBD1 (5 bases). The CDR3 loop spans 13 amino acids. Trimming shortened V by 1 base and J by 9 bases, and 10 bases separated the two germline ends.